These T cell receptor beta chains were read from a single sample in a study of molecular identifiers for immune sequencing clone quantification. TCRdb ran MiXCR on the PCR reads and lists one entry per CDR3 protein. This sample yields about 630,000 distinct CDR3 sequences, of which over 25% are seen a single time; about 0.78% belongs to the top ten. The sequenced material came from naive CD8+ T cells from blood, with Jurkat cell RNA spiked in. Every receptor here comes from a human donor in good health. Some libraries in this study had Jurkat cell RNA spiked in. The CDR3 runs from the conserved cysteine through the conserved F or W. D genes are given only for firm matches. The listing skips clone size in some rows; elsewhere it reads once, few, many or a size class.

>.|TRBV30|13|TRBJ2-1|.
TGTGCCTGGAGTGTCTTCAGCTACAATGAGCAGTTCTTC
CAWSVFSYNEQFF
>.|TRBV20-1|16|TRBJ2-7|TRBD2
TGCAGTGCTAAGGACGGGACTAGCGGATACAGCCACGAGCAGTACTTC
CSAKDGTSGYSHEQYF
>many|TRBV11-2|15|TRBJ2-3|.
TGTGCCAGCAGCACCCTCCTAGCCCCAACAGATACGCAGTATTTT
CASSTLLAPTDTQYF
>.|TRBV15|17|TRBJ2-7|.
TGTGCCACCAGTCCCTCTAGGGGGCAGGGGGCGGGGGACGAGCAGTACTTC
CATSPSRGQGAGDEQYF
>few|TRBV11-2|13|TRBJ2-2|.
TGTGCCAGCAGCTCGGAGACTACCGGGGAGCTGTTTTTT
CASSSETTGELFF
>many|TRBV5-4|15|TRBJ1-2|TRBD1
TGTGCCAGCAGCTCGGGACAGGGGACCCTCTATGGCTACACCTTC
CASSSGQGTLYGYTF
>many|TRBV7-9|14|TRBJ2-6|.
TGTGCCAGCAGCCTAGTAACTGGGGCCAACGTCCTGACTTTC
CASSLVTGANVLTF
>many|TRBV28|13|TRBJ1-1|.
TGTGCCAGCACCCCAGTCGGGTCTCCTGAAGCTTTCTTT
CASTPVGSPEAFF
>many|TRBV29-1|11|TRBJ1-2|.
TGCAGCGTTGAAGGGGGCGATGGCTACACCTTC
CSVEGGDGYTF
>many|TRBV2|12|TRBJ2-7|.
TGTGCCAGCGGGCCCCCTTCCTACGAGCAGTACTTC
CASGPPSYEQYF